The rows below give T cell receptor beta chains drawn from one sample of a study of T-cell reconstitution after alpha-beta-depleted transplantation in children. MiXCR, run by TCRdb on the PCR reads, gives a single entry per CDR3 protein. The sample shows some 350,000 distinct CDR3 sequences, around 16% of them seen only once. Source: PBMCs, mostly from graft donor cells, taken 360 days after TCRalphabeta/CD19-depleted stem cell transplant. The source is a male patient between 2 and 15 years old who had a stem cell transplant for acute lymphoblastic leukemia, so the T cells may come from the graft donor. CDR3s include the opening cysteine and the closing phenylalanine or tryptophan. The order of the fields is V gene, D gene, clone size, J gene, CDR3 protein, CDR3 DNA. A D gene is named only where the DNA matches it firmly. Clone size is shown for a subset of rows, as once, few, many or a class of expanded clone.

V gene: TRBV20-1
D gene: NA
clone size: NA
J gene: TRBJ2-3
CDR3 protein: CSAGPLTDTQYF
CDR3 DNA: TGCAGTGCTGGTCCCCTTACAGATACGCAGTATTTT

V gene: TRBV6-1
D gene: NA
clone size: NA
J gene: TRBJ2-1
CDR3 protein: CASSRGVGRNEQFF
CDR3 DNA: TGTGCCAGCAGCCGAGGGGTAGGAAGGAATGAGCAGTTCTTC

V gene: TRBV25-1
D gene: NA
clone size: few
J gene: TRBJ1-6
CDR3 protein: CASRKGGNSPLHF
CDR3 DNA: TGTGCCAGCAGGAAGGGCGGGAATTCACCCCTCCACTTT

V gene: TRBV2
D gene: NA
clone size: NA
J gene: TRBJ2-7
CDR3 protein: CAILVGELPGPSYEQYF
CDR3 DNA: TGTGCCATCCTAGTGGGGGAGCTACCGGGACCCAGCTACGAGCAGTACTTC

V gene: TRBV2
D gene: TRBD2
clone size: NA
J gene: TRBJ2-7
CDR3 protein: CASSDDSGRKYEQYF
CDR3 DNA: TGTGCCAGCAGTGATGACAGCGGGAGGAAATACGAGCAGTACTTC

V gene: TRBV5-4
D gene: NA
clone size: few
J gene: TRBJ1-1
CDR3 protein: CASSSRDRRAEAFF
CDR3 DNA: TGTGCCAGCAGCAGCCGGGACCGCAGGGCTGAAGCTTTCTTT

V gene: TRBV28
D gene: TRBD2
clone size: few
J gene: TRBJ2-7
CDR3 protein: CASSWGGKPYEQYF
CDR3 DNA: TGTGCCAGCAGTTGGGGGGGGAAGCCCTACGAGCAGTACTTC

V gene: TRBV11-2
D gene: NA
clone size: few
J gene: TRBJ2-6
CDR3 protein: CASSPPGSGANVLTF
CDR3 DNA: TGTGCCAGCAGCCCTCCAGGGTCTGGGGCCAACGTCCTGACTTTC

V gene: TRBV6-1
D gene: TRBD2
clone size: NA
J gene: TRBJ2-5
CDR3 protein: CAGTSGLQETQYF
CDR3 DNA: TGTGCCGGAACTAGCGGGCTTCAAGAGACCCAGTACTTC

V gene: TRBV4-1
D gene: NA
clone size: NA
J gene: TRBJ2-7
CDR3 protein: CASSQPRGAGGGSYEQYF
CDR3 DNA: TGCGCCAGCAGCCAACCCCGGGGGGCAGGAGGGGGCTCCTACGAGCAGTACTTC

V gene: TRBV28
D gene: NA
clone size: NA
J gene: TRBJ2-7
CDR3 protein: CASSYSEREQYF
CDR3 DNA: TGTGCCAGCAGCTATTCAGAGCGGGAGCAGTACTTC

V gene: TRBV12-3/TRBV12-4
D gene: TRBD1
clone size: NA
J gene: TRBJ2-7
CDR3 protein: CASSLSPGQGYEQYF
CDR3 DNA: TGTGCCAGCAGTTTATCCCCTGGACAGGGCTACGAGCAGTACTTC

V gene: TRBV12-2
D gene: NA
clone size: NA
J gene: TRBJ2-7
CDR3 protein: CASRLRLVPGPSDF
CDR3 DNA: TGTGCAAGTCGCTTAAGGCTGGTCCCGGGACCCTCGGACTTC

V gene: TRBV28
D gene: NA
clone size: few
J gene: TRBJ2-1
CDR3 protein: CASSRRTNNEQFF
CDR3 DNA: TGTGCCAGCAGTCGCCGGACTAACAATGAGCAGTTCTTC

V gene: TRBV5-1
D gene: NA
clone size: few
J gene: TRBJ2-1
CDR3 protein: CASSDGQGGFNEQFF
CDR3 DNA: TGCGCCAGCAGCGACGGACAGGGAGGGTTCAATGAGCAGTTCTTC

V gene: TRBV7-9
D gene: NA
clone size: few
J gene: TRBJ2-6
CDR3 protein: CASSLANGANVLTF
CDR3 DNA: TGTGCCAGCAGCTTAGCAAATGGGGCCAACGTCCTGACTTTC

V gene: TRBV29-1
D gene: TRBD1
clone size: NA
J gene: TRBJ2-5
CDR3 protein: CSVPGGRMGTQYF
CDR3 DNA: TGCAGCGTGCCAGGGGGCCGCATGGGGACCCAGTACTTC

V gene: TRBV27
D gene: TRBD2
clone size: NA
J gene: TRBJ2-5
CDR3 protein: CASGPGTSGSSETQYF
CDR3 DNA: TGTGCCAGCGGACCCGGGACTAGCGGGAGTTCAGAGACCCAGTACTTC

V gene: TRBV6-2/TRBV6-3
D gene: TRBD1
clone size: few
J gene: TRBJ1-5
CDR3 protein: CASSYSGTANQPQHF
CDR3 DNA: TGTGCCAGCAGTTACTCAGGGACAGCCAATCAGCCCCAGCATTTT

V gene: TRBV9
D gene: TRBD2
clone size: NA
J gene: TRBJ2-1
CDR3 protein: CASSVDSGSWSYNEQFF
CDR3 DNA: TGTGCCAGCAGCGTAGACAGCGGGAGTTGGTCCTACAATGAGCAGTTCTTC

V gene: TRBV29-1
D gene: TRBD1
clone size: NA
J gene: TRBJ2-1
CDR3 protein: CSVQGDPLYNEQFF
CDR3 DNA: TGCAGCGTCCAGGGGGATCCCCTATACAATGAGCAGTTCTTC

V gene: TRBV6-2/TRBV6-3
D gene: NA
clone size: NA
J gene: TRBJ2-7
CDR3 protein: CASSYYGTNYEQYF
CDR3 DNA: TGTGCCAGCAGTTACTATGGCACGAACTACGAGCAGTACTTC

V gene: TRBV7-2
D gene: NA
clone size: NA
J gene: TRBJ1-1
CDR3 protein: CASSLEGGSEAFF
CDR3 DNA: TGTGCCAGCAGCTTAGAGGGGGGGTCTGAAGCTTTCTTT

V gene: TRBV7-2
D gene: TRBD1
clone size: many
J gene: TRBJ2-7
CDR3 protein: CASSYAGTELDEQYF
CDR3 DNA: TGTGCCAGCAGTTACGCCGGGACAGAGCTTGACGAGCAGTACTTC

V gene: TRBV10-2
D gene: TRBD1
clone size: few
J gene: TRBJ1-2
CDR3 protein: CASSVDRGGYGYTF
CDR3 DNA: TGCGCCAGCAGCGTGGACAGGGGAGGCTATGGCTACACCTTC

V gene: TRBV4-3
D gene: TRBD1
clone size: few
J gene: TRBJ2-7
CDR3 protein: CASSPGQGAIYEQYF
CDR3 DNA: TGCGCCAGCAGCCCTGGACAGGGGGCAATCTACGAGCAGTACTTC

V gene: TRBV7-2
D gene: NA
clone size: few
J gene: TRBJ1-2
CDR3 protein: CASSGPGPLGGYTF
CDR3 DNA: TGTGCCAGCAGCGGACCGGGACCCTTGGGTGGCTACACCTTC

V gene: TRBV19
D gene: NA
clone size: NA
J gene: TRBJ2-2
CDR3 protein: CASTPSVGGELFF
CDR3 DNA: TGTGCCAGTACGCCTAGCGTTGGCGGGGAGCTGTTTTTT

V gene: TRBV27
D gene: NA
clone size: NA
J gene: TRBJ2-3
CDR3 protein: CASGRASSTDTQYF
CDR3 DNA: TGTGCCAGCGGAAGGGCCTCTAGCACAGATACGCAGTATTTT

V gene: TRBV9
D gene: TRBD1
clone size: many
J gene: TRBJ2-7
CDR3 protein: CASSPSDRGWYEQYF
CDR3 DNA: TGTGCCAGCAGCCCCTCCGACAGGGGATGGTACGAGCAGTACTTC

V gene: TRBV4-3
D gene: TRBD1
clone size: NA
J gene: TRBJ2-1
CDR3 protein: CASSRGTGGYNEQFF
CDR3 DNA: TGCGCCAGCAGCCGAGGGACAGGGGGCTACAATGAGCAGTTCTTC

V gene: TRBV12-3/TRBV12-4
D gene: TRBD2
clone size: NA
J gene: TRBJ2-2
CDR3 protein: CASSRAGGGTGELFF
CDR3 DNA: TGTGCCAGCAGCCGGGCGGGAGGGGGCACCGGGGAGCTGTTTTTT

V gene: TRBV7-9
D gene: NA
clone size: few
J gene: TRBJ2-1
CDR3 protein: CASSSRDSLYNEQFF
CDR3 DNA: TGTGCCAGCAGCTCTCGGGACTCTCTCTACAATGAGCAGTTCTTC

V gene: TRBV5-1
D gene: NA
clone size: few
J gene: TRBJ2-3
CDR3 protein: CASSQVKGPPTDTQYF
CDR3 DNA: TGCGCCAGCAGCCAGGTTAAAGGACCACCCACAGATACGCAGTATTTT

V gene: TRBV29-1
D gene: NA
clone size: few
J gene: TRBJ2-5
CDR3 protein: CSVGASPSETQYF
CDR3 DNA: TGCAGCGTTGGGGCTTCCCCGTCGGAGACCCAGTACTTC

V gene: TRBV7-2
D gene: TRBD2
clone size: NA
J gene: TRBJ2-7
CDR3 protein: CASSWTSGTYEQYF
CDR3 DNA: TGTGCCAGCAGCTGGACTAGCGGGACCTACGAGCAGTACTTC

V gene: TRBV4-1
D gene: NA
clone size: NA
J gene: TRBJ1-2
CDR3 protein: CASSQEPRNNYGYTF
CDR3 DNA: TGCGCCAGCAGCCAAGAACCCAGGAACAACTATGGCTACACCTTC

V gene: TRBV15
D gene: NA
clone size: NA
J gene: TRBJ2-4
CDR3 protein: CATSRDPKNIQYF
CDR3 DNA: TGTGCCACCAGCAGAGATCCGAAAAACATTCAGTACTTC

V gene: TRBV7-9
D gene: TRBD1
clone size: NA
J gene: TRBJ2-5
CDR3 protein: CASSLGEQGQETEYF
CDR3 DNA: TGTGCCAGCAGCTTAGGGGAACAGGGGCAAGAGACCGAGTACTTC

V gene: TRBV29-1
D gene: NA
clone size: NA
J gene: TRBJ1-4
CDR3 protein: CSVSSSNEKLFF
CDR3 DNA: TGCAGCGTTTCGTCCTCTAATGAAAAACTGTTTTTT

V gene: TRBV29-1
D gene: NA
clone size: few
J gene: TRBJ2-1
CDR3 protein: CSTRPGTPLYNEQFF
CDR3 DNA: TGCAGCACACGTCCCGGGACTCCCCTATACAATGAGCAGTTCTTC

V gene: TRBV27
D gene: TRBD1
clone size: NA
J gene: TRBJ2-3
CDR3 protein: CASSLRDRYTDTQYF
CDR3 DNA: TGTGCCAGCAGTCTCCGGGACAGGTACACAGATACGCAGTATTTT

V gene: TRBV5-1
D gene: TRBD2
clone size: few
J gene: TRBJ2-1
CDR3 protein: CASTRTSGFPGEQFF
CDR3 DNA: TGCGCCAGCACTAGGACTAGCGGGTTCCCCGGTGAGCAGTTCTTC

V gene: TRBV5-8
D gene: TRBD1
clone size: NA
J gene: TRBJ2-7
CDR3 protein: CASSFHRDRGAYEQYF
CDR3 DNA: TGTGCCAGCAGCTTTCACCGGGACAGGGGGGCCTACGAGCAGTACTTC

V gene: TRBV3-1
D gene: TRBD2
clone size: NA
J gene: TRBJ2-3
CDR3 protein: CASSQGLAGGLRTQYF
CDR3 DNA: TGTGCCAGCAGCCAGGGGCTAGCGGGAGGGCTTCGTACGCAGTATTTT

V gene: TRBV10-3
D gene: NA
clone size: NA
J gene: TRBJ2-1
CDR3 protein: CAISDRGNEQFF
CDR3 DNA: TGTGCCATCAGTGATAGGGGCAATGAGCAGTTCTTC

V gene: TRBV7-7
D gene: NA
clone size: NA
J gene: TRBJ2-1
CDR3 protein: CASSFGDGFNEQFF
CDR3 DNA: TGTGCTAGCAGCTTTGGTGACGGGTTCAATGAGCAGTTCTTC

V gene: TRBV28
D gene: TRBD2
clone size: few
J gene: TRBJ2-5
CDR3 protein: CASSLPIAGRETQYF
CDR3 DNA: TGTGCCAGCAGTTTACCCATAGCGGGACGGGAGACCCAGTACTTC

V gene: TRBV6-2/TRBV6-3
D gene: NA
clone size: few
J gene: TRBJ1-5
CDR3 protein: CASSRSDRRMSQHF
CDR3 DNA: TGTGCCAGCAGTCGCTCCGACAGGAGGATGTCCCAGCATTTT

V gene: TRBV10-3
D gene: NA
clone size: few
J gene: TRBJ2-5
CDR3 protein: CAISESKRETQYF
CDR3 DNA: TGTGCCATCAGTGAGTCGAAAAGAGAGACCCAGTACTTC

V gene: TRBV30
D gene: NA
clone size: NA
J gene: TRBJ2-5
CDR3 protein: CAWRGRTQETQYF
CDR3 DNA: TGTGCCTGGAGAGGGCGGACCCAAGAGACCCAGTACTTC

V gene: TRBV11-2
D gene: NA
clone size: NA
J gene: TRBJ2-7
CDR3 protein: CASSFQGGDYEQYF
CDR3 DNA: TGTGCCAGCAGCTTCCAGGGAGGAGACTACGAGCAGTACTTC

V gene: TRBV19
D gene: NA
clone size: few
J gene: TRBJ1-3
CDR3 protein: CASSMRLSGNTIYF
CDR3 DNA: TGTGCCAGTAGTATGCGGCTCTCTGGAAACACCATATATTTT

V gene: TRBV5-6
D gene: TRBD2
clone size: few
J gene: TRBJ2-1
CDR3 protein: CASSLRRNSGRFLSSYNEQFF
CDR3 DNA: TGTGCCAGCAGCTTGCGTAGGAATAGCGGGAGGTTCCTTAGCTCCTACAATGAGCAGTTCTTC

V gene: TRBV4-2
D gene: NA
clone size: few
J gene: TRBJ2-5
CDR3 protein: CASSQMGTKETQYF
CDR3 DNA: TGTGCCAGCAGCCAAATGGGGACCAAAGAGACCCAGTACTTC